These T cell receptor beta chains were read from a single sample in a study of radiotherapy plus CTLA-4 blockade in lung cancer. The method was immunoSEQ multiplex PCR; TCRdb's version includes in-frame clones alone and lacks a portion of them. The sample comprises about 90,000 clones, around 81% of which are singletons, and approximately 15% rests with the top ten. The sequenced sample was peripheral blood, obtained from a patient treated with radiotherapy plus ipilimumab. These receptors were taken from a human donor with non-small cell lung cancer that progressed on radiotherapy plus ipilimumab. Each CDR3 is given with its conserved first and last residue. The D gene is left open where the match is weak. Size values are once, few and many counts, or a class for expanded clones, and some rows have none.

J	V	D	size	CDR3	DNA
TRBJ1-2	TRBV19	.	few	CASGEDTGSYTF	TGTGCCAGCGGAGAGGACACCGGGAGCTACACCTTC
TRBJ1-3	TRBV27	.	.	CASMRGGGYNTIYF	TGTGCCAGCATGAGAGGGGGGGGTTACAACACCATATATTTT
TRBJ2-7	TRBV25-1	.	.	CASSEWSVHEQYF	TGTGCCAGCAGTGAATGGAGCGTACACGAGCAGTACTTC
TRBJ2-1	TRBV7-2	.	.	CASSPPWARHEQFF	TGTGCCAGCAGCCCCCCCTGGGCCCGCCATGAGCAGTTCTTC
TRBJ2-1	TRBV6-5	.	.	CASSYKGAGTYNEQFF	TGTGCCAGCAGTTACAAAGGGGCAGGGACCTACAATGAGCAGTTCTTC
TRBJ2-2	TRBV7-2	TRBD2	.	CASSLFAGVTGELFF	TGTGCCAGCAGCTTATTTGCGGGGGTTACCGGGGAGCTGTTTTTT
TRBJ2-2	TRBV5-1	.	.	CASSLFYAGNTGELFF	TGCGCCAGCAGCTTGTTTTACGCCGGGAACACCGGGGAGCTGTTTTTT
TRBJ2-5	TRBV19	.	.	CASRDPGETQYF	TGTGCCAGTAGGGACCCCGGGGAGACCCAGTACTTC
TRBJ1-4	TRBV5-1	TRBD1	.	CASSGGQGGEKLFF	TGCGCCAGCAGCGGGGGACAGGGTGGTGAAAAACTGTTTTTT
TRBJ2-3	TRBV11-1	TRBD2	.	CASSYLPGLALTLTDTQYF	TGTGCCAGCAGTTATCTACCGGGACTAGCTCTCACCCTCACAGATACGCAGTATTTT
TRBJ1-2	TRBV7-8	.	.	CASSFGGSSGGYTF	TGTGCCAGCAGCTTCGGGGGGTCCTCGGGTGGCTACACCTTC
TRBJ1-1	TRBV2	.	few	CASSSRGGGYTEAFF	TGTGCCAGCAGCTCCAGGGGAGGAGGATACACTGAAGCTTTCTTT
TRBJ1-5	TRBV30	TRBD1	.	CAWSFTTGESQPQHF	TGTGCCTGGAGCTTCACGACAGGGGAGAGTCAGCCCCAGCATTTT
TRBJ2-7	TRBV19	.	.	CASSIEDRSYEQYF	TGTGCCAGTAGTATAGAGGACCGTTCCTACGAGCAGTACTTC
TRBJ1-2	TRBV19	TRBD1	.	CASRTGQGAVNYGYTF	TGTGCCAGTAGAACGGGACAGGGGGCGGTTAACTATGGCTACACCTTC
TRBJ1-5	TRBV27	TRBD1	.	CASRGDRLNQPQHF	TGTGCCAGCAGAGGGGACAGACTTAATCAGCCCCAGCATTTT
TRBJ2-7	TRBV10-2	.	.	CASSDGYNYEQYF	TGCGCCAGCAGTGACGGGTACAACTACGAGCAGTACTTC
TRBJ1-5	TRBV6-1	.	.	CASSEGPSGGNQPQHF	TGTGCCAGCAGTGAAGGGCCCAGCGGTGGCAATCAGCCCCAGCATTTT
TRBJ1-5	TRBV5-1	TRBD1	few	CASNHGTGGNQPQHF	TGCGCCAGCAACCACGGGACAGGGGGCAATCAGCCCCAGCATTTT
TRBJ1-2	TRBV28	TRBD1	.	CASSIRGRLYGYTF	TGTGCCAGCAGTATCAGGGGGCGCCTCTATGGCTACACCTTC
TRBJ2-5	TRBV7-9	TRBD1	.	CASSWTGVEQYF	TGTGCCAGCAGCTGGACAGGGGTTGAGCAGTACTTC
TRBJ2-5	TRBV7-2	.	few	CASSYQGFQETQYF	TGTGCCAGCAGCTACCAGGGTTTCCAAGAGACCCAGTACTTC
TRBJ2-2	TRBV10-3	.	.	CAIRGGPGELFF	TGTGCCATCAGAGGTGGACCCGGGGAGCTGTTTTTT
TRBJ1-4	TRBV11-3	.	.	CASTRIGQDEKLFF	TGTGCCAGCACCAGAATCGGGCAGGACGAAAAACTGTTTTTT
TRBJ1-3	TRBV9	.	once	CASSVTPTGLGGNTIYF	TGTGCCAGCAGCGTAACGCCTACAGGGCTCGGAGGAAACACCATATATTTT
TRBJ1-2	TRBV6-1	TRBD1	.	CASTPLGQGVYGYTF	TGTGCCAGCACCCCCCTGGGACAGGGAGTCTATGGCTACACCTTC
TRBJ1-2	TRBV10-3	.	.	CAISPGAPNYGYTF	TGTGCCATCAGTCCAGGGGCTCCTAACTATGGCTACACCTTC
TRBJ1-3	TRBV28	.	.	CASSLGVSGNTIYF	TGTGCCAGCAGTTTAGGAGTCTCTGGAAACACCATATATTTT
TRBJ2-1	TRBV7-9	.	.	CASSQGLIYNEQFF	TGTGCCAGCAGCCAGGGACTGATCTACAATGAGCAGTTCTTC
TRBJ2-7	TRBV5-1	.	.	CASSLDLSSYEQYF	TGCGCCAGCAGCTTGGACTTGAGCTCCTACGAGCAGTACTTC
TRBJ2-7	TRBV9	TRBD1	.	CASSVFGTGVYEQYF	TGTGCCAGCAGCGTCTTCGGGACAGGGGTGTACGAGCAGTACTTC
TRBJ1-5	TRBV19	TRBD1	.	CASTPGGRGLSNQPQHF	TGTGCCAGTACTCCAGGGGGAAGAGGGCTTAGCAATCAGCCCCAGCATTTT
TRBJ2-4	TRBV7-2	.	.	CASSSGAPNIQYF	TGTGCCAGCAGCTCAGGGGCTCCAAACATTCAGTACTTC
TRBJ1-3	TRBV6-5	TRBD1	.	CASSQGVPGNTIYF	TGTGCCAGCAGCCAGGGGGTTCCTGGAAACACCATATATTTT
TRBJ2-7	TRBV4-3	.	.	CASSQKLGYEQYF	TGCGCCAGCAGCCAAAAACTAGGTTACGAGCAGTACTTC